This T cell receptor (beta chain) was recovered during a study of T cells in Graves' hyperthyroidism and ophthalmopathy. Findings of the study overall: A 13 V-J model separated ophthalmopathy from stable hyperthyroidism. Model output signaled ophthalmopathy a median about seven months ahead of onset.

Concerning this clonotype: What it recognizes is unknown.

The investigators amplified TCR beta CDR3 regions from RNA transcripts. The HTBI set primed first-round TCR CDR3 RT-PCR. TCRdb re-called the multiplex PCR reads through MiXCR, storing one row per CDR3 protein. The table shows around 620,000 distinct CDR3 sequences, with around 42% occurring only once. The CDR3 length is 14 residues. Per germline, CDR1 MGHDK and CDR2 SYGVNS. The germline V and J ends were trimmed by 6 bases and 4 bases, with 13 bases remaining between them. The V gene is TRBV25-1, the J gene TRBJ1-3; no definite D call. Sequencing used peripheral blood or thyroid tissue (not recorded which). This clonotype originated in an adult woman with Graves' disease, either hyperthyroidism or ophthalmopathy (not recorded which). The CDR3 loop is CASSLPGSGNTIYF. The CDR3 coding sequence is TGTGCCAGCAGCCTCCCGGGCTCAGGAAACACCATATATTTT.